This T cell receptor (beta chain) was identified in a study of CD8 T cells in ankylosing spondylitis (dated by TCRdb to 2016 to 2017). Study-wide context: T cell receptor beta repertoires were profiled in healthy donors and ankylosing spondylitis patients so that disease-linked TCR variants could be found. The full study cohort was made up of about 25 ankylosing spondylitis patients and 108 healthy donors. Peripheral blood was sampled, and synovial fluid was additionally collected from ankylosing spondylitis patients.

The trim is 4 bases for V and 4 bases for J, with a gap of 18 bases between the germline ends. CDR1 and CDR2 were assigned from the germline V gene as SGDLS and YYNGEE. From cysteine to phenylalanine, the CDR3 is 15 amino acids long. CDR3 DNA is the only sequence kept; it has 45 bases, read in frame from the first base. TCRdb shows the sequencer as Illumina HiSeq 2500. Quantitative 5'-RACE with molecular barcodes was used to prepare TCR beta libraries. The original methods were these. To identify disease-linked TCR variants, a new computational method was used, one built on a probabilistic model of VDJ rearrangement. TCRdb's own reprocessing of the public reads used fastp at Q25 and MiXCR and kept productive beta chains. Rows are unified per CDR3 protein, each entry keeping the most common DNA and genes. These V and J calls rely on TCRdb rather than the paper's analysis. The sample includes around 30,000 distinct CDR3 sequences, with 7.2% observed a single time. The ten largest clonotypes hold over 9.5% of the sample.

There are many counts of this clonotype. This receptor's antigen is unknown. Per-nucleotide qualities are absent, and no much larger clonotype sits a single base away. Study-wide findings and limitations: Some of the motif variants had been reported before in the synovial fluid and blood of reactive arthritis patients, a finding that suggests common disease-initiation mechanisms. Blood from ankylosing spondylitis patients appeared to be characterized by a TCR beta motif made up of several highly homologous amino acid variants. The disease-linked clones were reported to be significantly enriched in matched synovial fluid samples from ankylosing spondylitis patients. The disease-linked clones showed a CD8+ phenotype and occurred at relatively low frequencies in peripheral blood.

This clonotype originated in a male donor with ankylosing spondylitis or in good health (not recorded which). Rearrangement joined TRBV9 to TRBJ2-7; a weak D assignment points to TRBD1 (6 bases agree). Specimen: blood, either unsorted or a sorted T cell fraction (not recorded which). At the DNA level, the sequence is TGTGCCAGCAGCCCCCAGTGGGGGCGCGCGTACGAGCAGTACTTC. This codes for CASSPQWGRAYEQYF.